These T cell receptor beta chains were read from a single sample in a study of Ad26.COV2.S vaccination and SARS-CoV-2 variants. Assay used: immunoSEQ multiplex PCR; TCRdb lists only in-frame clones, some missing. Among 350,000 to 550,000 clones listed, 89% were seen once. Sequenced here: peripheral blood, sampled in a trial of Ad26.COV2.S vaccine versus placebo. The receptor set was obtained from a person between 18 and 65 years old who received the Ad26.COV2.S COVID-19 vaccine or a placebo. CDR3s include the opening cysteine and the closing phenylalanine or tryptophan. Fields, in order: V gene, D gene, clone size, J gene, CDR3 DNA, CDR3 protein. The D gene is left open where the match is weak. A clone size is listed for some rows: how often the clone was seen (once, few, many), or a class if it is expanded.

V: TRBV19
D: TRBD2
size: .
J: TRBJ2-5
DNA: TGTGCCAGTAGTATAAGGGGACGGGAGGCCCAAGAGACCCAGTACTTC
CDR3: CASSIRGREAQETQYF

V: TRBV30
D: TRBD1
size: .
J: TRBJ1-4
DNA: TGTGCCTGGAGTGTACAGGGGGCGGGTGAAAAACTGTTTTTT
CDR3: CAWSVQGAGEKLFF

V: TRBV18
D: .
size: .
J: TRBJ1-3
DNA: TGTGCCAGCTCACCCATACACGGAGGGGGGCCGACTGGAAACACCATATATTTT
CDR3: CASSPIHGGGPTGNTIYF

V: TRBV5-1
D: .
size: .
J: TRBJ1-1
DNA: TGCGCCAGCAGCTATTGGGGGGGCGGACCTAACACTGAAGCTTTCTTT
CDR3: CASSYWGGGPNTEAFF

V: TRBV6-5
D: TRBD1
size: .
J: TRBJ1-2
DNA: TGTGCCAGCAGTTATCAACAGGGGCGAAGGGGTGGCTACACCTTC
CDR3: CASSYQQGRRGGYTF

V: TRBV24-1
D: .
size: .
J: TRBJ2-3
DNA: TGTGCCACCAGTGATGGGTACGCTGATACGCAGTATTTT
CDR3: CATSDGYADTQYF

V: TRBV5-3
D: .
size: .
J: TRBJ2-2
DNA: TGTGCCAGAAGCTTTTCTGTCCTGACAGTAGCCCAAGGAACCGGGGAGCTGTTTTTT
CDR3: CARSFSVLTVAQGTGELFF

V: TRBV3-1/TRBV3-2
D: TRBD2
size: .
J: TRBJ2-3
DNA: TGTGCCAGCAGCCAAGAGCCTAGCGGGGGCGTAGATACGCAGTATTTT
CDR3: CASSQEPSGGVDTQYF

V: TRBV30
D: .
size: .
J: TRBJ1-3
DNA: TGTGCCTGGAGGGTCGGGAGCTCTGGAAACACCATATATTTT
CDR3: CAWRVGSSGNTIYF

V: TRBV9
D: TRBD1
size: once
J: TRBJ2-7
DNA: TGTGCCAGCAGCACACACTCGGGACAGGGGGCATACGAGCAGTACTTC
CDR3: CASSTHSGQGAYEQYF

V: TRBV11-3
D: TRBD1
size: .
J: TRBJ2-5
DNA: TGTGCCAGCCGTCGGGACAGCGAAGAGACCCAGTACTTC
CDR3: CASRRDSEETQYF

V: TRBV12-3/TRBV12-4
D: .
size: .
J: TRBJ2-1
DNA: TGTGCCAGCAGTCTATACAATGAGCAGTTCTTC
CDR3: CASSLYNEQFF

V: TRBV13
D: TRBD2
size: .
J: TRBJ2-5
DNA: TGTGCCAGCAGCTTCACTAGCGGGGCTACCTCGACGAAGTACTTC
CDR3: CASSFTSGATSTKYF

V: TRBV7-9
D: .
size: .
J: TRBJ1-2
DNA: TGTGCCAGCAGCTTAGGTTTCGTGGGGAGTGGCTACACCTTC
CDR3: CASSLGFVGSGYTF

V: TRBV7-9
D: TRBD2
size: .
J: TRBJ2-7
DNA: TGTGCCAGCAGCCGGACTAGCTCCCTGTACTTC
CDR3: CASSRTSSLYF

V: TRBV3-1/TRBV3-2
D: .
size: once
J: TRBJ1-5
DNA: TGTGCCAGCAGCCATAATAGCAATCAGCCCCAGCATTTT
CDR3: CASSHNSNQPQHF

V: TRBV5-1
D: .
size: .
J: TRBJ2-2
DNA: TGCGCCAGCACCGACGGAACCGGGGAGCTGTTTTTT
CDR3: CASTDGTGELFF

V: TRBV9
D: .
size: once
J: TRBJ2-6
DNA: TGTGCCAGCAGCGTATCCCCGGTTGCAACCGCGGACGTCCTGACTTTC
CDR3: CASSVSPVATADVLTF

V: TRBV6-5
D: TRBD2
size: .
J: TRBJ2-5
DNA: TGTGCCAGCAGTAGTACCGGGACTAGCGGGAGAGGGTACTTC
CDR3: CASSSTGTSGRGYF

V: TRBV6-5
D: .
size: .
J: TRBJ2-7
DNA: TGTGCCAGCAGTTACGACAACTACGAGCAGTACTTC
CDR3: CASSYDNYEQYF

V: TRBV5-1
D: TRBD2
size: .
J: TRBJ2-1
DNA: TGCGCCAGCAGCTTGTGGGAGGGTCTGTTCTTC
CDR3: CASSLWEGLFF

V: TRBV7-2
D: TRBD2
size: .
J: TRBJ2-3
DNA: TGTGCCAGCAGCTTAGCGCGGACTAGCGGGGGCCGCACAGATACGCAGTATTTT
CDR3: CASSLARTSGGRTDTQYF

V: TRBV11-3
D: TRBD2
size: .
J: TRBJ2-3
DNA: TGTGCCAGCAGCTTACGCACCAGCGGGGGGAACACAGATACGCAGTATTTT
CDR3: CASSLRTSGGNTDTQYF

V: TRBV11-3
D: .
size: .
J: TRBJ2-5
DNA: TGTGCCAGCAGCTTAGGTGGCCAAGAGACCCAGTACTTC
CDR3: CASSLGGQETQYF

V: TRBV30
D: TRBD1
size: .
J: TRBJ1-6
DNA: TGTGCCTGGAGCCCCCTTACAGGGGGCGCAAGTTCACCCCTCCACTTT
CDR3: CAWSPLTGGASSPLHF

V: TRBV12-3/TRBV12-4
D: .
size: .
J: TRBJ1-4
DNA: TGTGCCAGCAGTATCACCGTCGAAGAAAAACTGTTTTTT
CDR3: CASSITVEEKLFF

V: TRBV2
D: .
size: .
J: TRBJ2-6
DNA: TGTGCCAGCAGCAGCCCTGGGGCCAACGTCCTGACTTTC
CDR3: CASSSPGANVLTF

V: TRBV7-2
D: .
size: .
J: TRBJ2-5
DNA: TGTGCCAGCAGCCCTGGACTCCAGGGGGAGACCCAGTACTTC
CDR3: CASSPGLQGETQYF

V: TRBV5-4
D: .
size: .
J: TRBJ1-2
DNA: TGTGCCAGCAGCTTTCCGGGGAATGGCTACACCTTC
CDR3: CASSFPGNGYTF

V: TRBV9
D: .
size: once
J: TRBJ2-2
DNA: TGTGCCAGCAGCGGGAGGGGTGACGGAAACACCGGGGAGCTGTTTTTT
CDR3: CASSGRGDGNTGELFF

V: TRBV18
D: .
size: .
J: TRBJ1-1
DNA: TGTGCCAGCTACCCGGGGGGGTCCAACACTGAAGCTTTCTTT
CDR3: CASYPGGSNTEAFF

V: TRBV4-3
D: .
size: .
J: TRBJ2-1
DNA: TGCGCCAGCAGCCAAGTGTCGGGTTACTACAATGAGCAGTTCTTC
CDR3: CASSQVSGYYNEQFF

V: TRBV6-2/TRBV6-3
D: .
size: few
J: TRBJ2-1
DNA: TGTGCCAGCAGTTACCCGGACTTTAACGGTGAGCAGTTCTTC
CDR3: CASSYPDFNGEQFF

V: TRBV24-1
D: .
size: .
J: TRBJ1-5
DNA: TGTGCCACCTTGGGGGTCGATAATCAGCCCCAGCATTTT
CDR3: CATLGVDNQPQHF

V: TRBV28
D: .
size: .
J: TRBJ2-1
DNA: TGTGCCAGCAGCATCACCGACAGCCTCAATGAGCAGTTCTTC
CDR3: CASSITDSLNEQFF

V: TRBV18
D: .
size: .
J: TRBJ1-1
DNA: TGTGCCAGCTCACCACCGGGGGGCCCCTATGGCACTGAAGCTTTCTTT
CDR3: CASSPPGGPYGTEAFF

V: TRBV18
D: .
size: .
J: TRBJ1-2
DNA: TGTGCCAGCTCTACCGGGACCCCCAGGGGTGGCTACACCTTC
CDR3: CASSTGTPRGGYTF

V: TRBV30
D: TRBD1
size: .
J: TRBJ2-1
DNA: TGTGCCTGGAGTGTACCTTTGGGCAGGGGGTTGCATGAGCAGTTCTTC
CDR3: CAWSVPLGRGLHEQFF

V: TRBV13
D: .
size: once
J: TRBJ2-1
DNA: TGTGCCAGCAGCTTCTGGACAGACATCTCCTACAATGAGCAGTTCTTC
CDR3: CASSFWTDISYNEQFF

V: TRBV7-9
D: .
size: .
J: TRBJ1-1
DNA: TGTGCCAGCAGCCCTGATGGGGGGATTTTGAGGGACACTGAAGCTTTCTTT
CDR3: CASSPDGGILRDTEAFF

V: TRBV27
D: .
size: .
J: TRBJ1-6
DNA: TGTGCCAGCTGTAACGGGGTCCATAATTCACCCCTCCACTTT
CDR3: CASCNGVHNSPLHF

V: TRBV5-1
D: .
size: once
J: TRBJ2-5
DNA: TGCGCCAGCAGCCTGGAGGGATTTCAAGAGACCCAGTACTTC
CDR3: CASSLEGFQETQYF

V: TRBV29-1
D: .
size: .
J: TRBJ1-2
DNA: TGCAGCGTTGACGCCCTAAGGGAAGTAAACAACTATGGCTACACCTTC
CDR3: CSVDALREVNNYGYTF

V: TRBV5-1
D: .
size: .
J: TRBJ1-2
DNA: TGCGCCAGCAGTGGATCAAACTATGGCTACACCTTC
CDR3: CASSGSNYGYTF

V: TRBV7-8
D: TRBD2
size: .
J: TRBJ2-1
DNA: TGTGCCAGCAGCGCGATACTAGCGGGAGGGGGGTTGGATGAGCAGTTCTTC
CDR3: CASSAILAGGGLDEQFF

V: TRBV11-1
D: TRBD1
size: .
J: TRBJ2-7
DNA: TGTGCCAGCAGTTTCGGGGACAGCAGCTACGAGCAGTACTTC
CDR3: CASSFGDSSYEQYF

V: TRBV6-2/TRBV6-3
D: .
size: once
J: TRBJ2-7
DNA: TGTGCCAGCAGTTACCTCCGGCAGGGTAAATTAACCTACGAGCAGTACTTC
CDR3: CASSYLRQGKLTYEQYF

V: TRBV24-1
D: TRBD2
size: .
J: TRBJ2-5
DNA: TGTGCCACGGGAGGGAATCAAGAGACCCAGTACTTC
CDR3: CATGGNQETQYF

V: TRBV9
D: .
size: .
J: TRBJ1-6
DNA: TGTGCCAGCAGCCTCCGGGGGGATTCACCCCTCCACTTT
CDR3: CASSLRGDSPLHF

V: TRBV7-8
D: .
size: few
J: TRBJ1-5
DNA: TGTGCCAGCAGCTTAGTTTCAGGGCTTCAGCCCCAGCATTTT
CDR3: CASSLVSGLQPQHF

V: TRBV5-1
D: TRBD1
size: .
J: TRBJ1-1
DNA: TGCGCCAGCAGCCTTGGACAGGGGGCGGTTAACACTGAAGCTTTCTTT
CDR3: CASSLGQGAVNTEAFF

V: TRBV11-2
D: TRBD1
size: .
J: TRBJ2-1
DNA: TGTGCCAGCAGCTTTAACAGGGGGGACAATGAGCAGTTCTTC
CDR3: CASSFNRGDNEQFF

V: TRBV6-5
D: .
size: few
J: TRBJ1-4
DNA: TGTGCCAGCATGGGCCAAAGGGGTGAAAAACTGTTTTTT
CDR3: CASMGQRGEKLFF

V: TRBV5-1
D: .
size: .
J: TRBJ1-1
DNA: TGCGCCAGCAGCTGGGGTTTTGGGTGGACTGAAGCTTTCTTT
CDR3: CASSWGFGWTEAFF

V: TRBV4-3
D: .
size: .
J: TRBJ2-1
DNA: TGCGCCAGCAGCCAAGACAACAGGGCTTACAATGAGCAGTTCTTC
CDR3: CASSQDNRAYNEQFF

V: TRBV29-1
D: .
size: .
J: TRBJ2-5
DNA: TGCAGCGTACCAGGGCAGGATGAGACCCAGTACTTC
CDR3: CSVPGQDETQYF

V: TRBV5-1
D: .
size: .
J: TRBJ2-1
DNA: TGCGCCAGCAGCTTGGGAGGGATAAATGAGCAGTTCTTC
CDR3: CASSLGGINEQFF